The 29 T cell receptor beta chains in this list originate from one sample, sequenced in a study of T-cell reconstitution after alpha-beta-depleted transplantation in children. Molecular barcoding with unique molecular identifiers was used for the TCRbeta library. TCRdb itself ran the PCR reads through MiXCR, one entry per CDR3 protein. The table records about 610,000 distinct CDR3 sequences, roughly a tenth of them present only once. The sequences come from PBMCs from the stem cell graft donor, collected from the stem cell graft. These receptors originate from a human donor who donated a stem cell graft to a child with acute myeloid leukemia.

The chain links TRBV20-1 to TRBJ2-7; 9 nucleotides line up with TRBD1. The germline CDR1 and CDR2 sequences are DFQATT and SNEGSKA (reference sequence). Unmatched junction bases numbered 5, after V lost 4 bases and J lost 4 bases. This CDR3 comprises 13 residues. The CDR3 nucleotides read TGCAGTGCTATAGGACAGGGGAGGTACGAGCAGTACTTC. It specifies CSAIGQGRYEQYF.

V usage is TRBV27 and J usage is TRBJ1-6; D unresolved. The CDR3 runs 11 residues. Germline assignment: CDR1 MNHEY and CDR2 SMNVEV (reference sequence). The V and J ends lost 7 bases and 9 bases respectively, with 7 bases between them. The CDR3 spells CASNRVSPLHF. DNA of the CDR3: TGTGCCAGCAACCGGGTTTCACCCCTCCACTTT.

The J gene is TRBJ1-5, the V gene TRBV20-1; D not certain. V shed 4 bases and J shed 0 bases, with 7 bases lying between them. Germline CDR1 DFQATT, CDR2 SNEGSKA (reference sequence). The CDR3 runs to 13 residues. In DNA form, the CDR3 reads TGCAGTGCTAACTCAGATAGCAATCAGCCCCAGCATTTT. It yields the protein CSANSDSNQPQHF.

This clonotype was seen repeatedly, ten times or more. The chain links TRBV12-3 or TRBV12-4 to TRBJ2-7; 14 nucleotides align to TRBD2. CDR3 length: 14 residues. The V and J ends lost 3 bases and 6 bases, in that order; junction bases with no gene match: 1. This CDR3 is CASSLTSGRVEQYF. The CDR3 DNA is TGTGCCAGCAGTTTGACTAGCGGGAGGGTCGAGCAGTACTTC.

The rearrangement joins TRBV20-1 to TRBJ2-5, with D unresolved. Deletions cut 5 bases from V and 5 bases from J, with 12 bases between. Germline V gene data show CDR1 as DFQATT and CDR2 as SNEGSKA (reference sequence). The CDR3 is made up of 12 amino acids. CDR3 DNA: TGCAGTGCTCGCCCCAGGTCGGAGACCCAGTACTTC. The encoded protein is CSARPRSETQYF.

This clonotype came up many times. The chain is built from TRBV20-1 and TRBJ2-1; 8 bases match TRBD1. Germline V CDR1 and CDR2: DFQATT, SNEGSKA (reference sequence). The CDR3 loop spans 19 amino acids. V lost 1 base, J lost 1 base, and 15 bases stayed unmatched. CDR3 sequence: CSARGRQGQEARSYNEQFF. CDR3 nucleotide sequence: TGCAGTGCTAGAGGCCGACAGGGGCAGGAAGCACGTTCCTACAATGAGCAGTTCTTC.

This clonotype appeared many times. This chain connects TRBV24-1 to TRBJ2-3; D gene ambiguous. The CDR3 extends over 14 amino acids. Per the germline V gene, CDR1 is KGHDR and CDR2 is SFDVKD. V lost 0 bases, J lost 1 base, and 4 bases lay in between. The CDR3 bases are TGTGCCACCAGTGATTTGGGCGGCACAGATACGCAGTATTTT. Amino acid sequence: CATSDLGGTDTQYF.

This clonotype was counted at least ten times. The J gene is TRBJ2-7, the V gene TRBV28; D is uncertain. The CDR3 sequence is 14 residues long. CDR1 and CDR2 from the germline V gene are MDHEN and SYDVKM. The V end was cut by 7 bases, the J end by 5 bases, with 18 bases between. CDR3 nucleotides: TGTGCCAGCATACCCCGAGGTTCGCTGAACGAGCAGTACTTC. It codes for CASIPRGSLNEQYF.

This clonotype was seen ten or more times. The genes are TRBV29-1 and TRBJ2-7; D tentatively reads TRBD1 or TRBD2 (6 bases each). Between the trimmed V and J ends, which lost 5 bases and 0 bases, there was a span of 11 bases. Germline V gives CDR1 SQVTM, CDR2 ANQGSEA. CDR3 size: 13 residues. The CDR3 region is CSVRRDNSYEQYF. Written as DNA, the CDR3 is TGCAGCGTTCGGCGGGACAACTCCTACGAGCAGTACTTC.

This clonotype was recorded a few times. The V gene is TRBV4-3, the J gene TRBJ2-7; a possible D gene is TRBD1 (6 bases). The germline gives CDR1 LGHNA, CDR2 YSLEER. The V end lost 2 bases, the J end lost 2 bases, and 10 bases lay between the germline ends. The CDR3 is made up of 14 amino acids. The CDR3 is CASSQQQGTYEQYF. DNA for the CDR3: TGCGCCAGCAGCCAACAACAGGGTACCTACGAGCAGTACTTC.

This clonotype was counted a few times. The chain couples TRBV29-1 to TRBJ2-5; no reliable D call. Germline CDR1 and CDR2: SQVTM and ANQGSEA. V lost 1 base, J lost 9 bases, and 9 bases lay in between. This CDR3 spans 11 amino acids. The CDR3: CSVEVRVAQYF. In DNA form, the CDR3 reads TGCAGCGTTGAAGTTCGTGTGGCCCAGTACTTC.

This clonotype was recorded at least ten times. The rearrangement links TRBV7-2 to TRBJ2-2; D gene uncertain. This CDR3 region has 12 residues. V lost 8 bases, J lost 7 bases, and 11 bases lay in between. CDR1 SGHTA and CDR2 FQGNSA come from the germline V gene. CDR3 loop: CASGDIGGELFF. CDR3 DNA: TGTGCCAGCGGCGATATCGGCGGGGAGCTGTTTTTT.

The chain has TRBV6-5 and TRBJ2-7; 14 bases agree with TRBD2. Per germline, CDR1 MNHEY and CDR2 SVGAGI. V shed 0 bases and J 2 bases; nucleotides not matched to a gene: 3. The length of the CDR3 is 17 residues. For the CDR3, the DNA is TGTGCCAGCAGTTACTCAGGGACTAGCGGGAGTCCCTACGAGCAGTACTTC. It translates to CASSYSGTSGSPYEQYF.

This sequence joins TRBV4-3 and TRBJ2-2; 11 bases match TRBD2. The J segment lost 7 bases and the V segment lost 0 bases, leaving 7 bases of the junction unmatched. Germline values: CDR1 LGHNA, CDR2 YSLEER. This CDR3 region has 17 residues. CDR3 sequence: CASSQDQASGRLGELFF. As DNA, the CDR3 is TGCGCCAGCAGCCAAGATCAGGCTAGCGGGAGGCTCGGGGAGCTGTTTTTT.

This clonotype was counted at least ten times. The chain links TRBV6-1 to TRBJ1-3, with 8 bases identical to TRBD1. Per germline, CDR1 MNHNS and CDR2 SASEGT. The CDR3 consists of 15 residues. V lost 8 bases and J lost 2; bases outside the gene matches: 8. This chain's CDR3 is CASSRTGITGNTIYF. The CDR3, as DNA: TGTGCCAGCTCACGGACAGGGATCACTGGAAACACCATATATTTT.

This clonotype was detected only a few times. This chain links TRBV27 with TRBJ2-3, with TRBD2 matching over 9 bases. V was clipped by 4 bases and J by 4 bases; unmatched bases: 9. The CDR3 has 16 residues. Germline V lookup: CDR1 MNHEY, CDR2 SMNVEV (reference sequence). The CDR3 here is CASSSLGGGVPDTQYF. The CDR3 coding sequence is TGTGCCAGCAGTTCCCTGGGCGGGGGGGTCCCAGATACGCAGTATTTT.

In its sample, this clonotype was seen a few times. The J gene is TRBJ2-3, the V gene TRBV5-4; D remains ambiguous. The length of the CDR3 is 14 residues. Germline-derived CDR1 and CDR2 are SGHNT and YYREEE (reference sequence). Trimming pared 7 bases from V and 1 base from J, leaving 13 bases between. The CDR3 here is CASSTPPGTDTQYF. CDR3 coding DNA: TGTGCCAGCTCCACCCCCCCGGGCACAGATACGCAGTATTTT.

This clonotype was detected a few times. The rearrangement links TRBV6-1 to TRBJ2-1; a weak D match, TRBD1 (5 bases). The germline V gene encodes CDR1 MNHNS and CDR2 SASEGT. The CDR3 loop spans 17 amino acids. The germline V and J ends were trimmed by 5 bases and 1 base, with 18 bases remaining between them. CDR3 residues: CASSQLGAGSSYNEQFF. CDR3 nucleotide sequence: TGTGCCAGCAGTCAGCTAGGGGCAGGTTCGTCCTACAATGAGCAGTTCTTC.

V usage is TRBV7-9 and J usage is TRBJ1-1, with D tentatively TRBD1 (6 bases). CDR3 length: 14 residues. Germline CDR1 is SEHNR and CDR2 is FQNEAQ (reference sequence). Trimming removed 3 bases from V and 8 bases from J, with 16 bases in between. The CDR3, as DNA: TGTGCCAGCAGCTTTGGGCAGGGGCCAAACGAAGCTTTCTTT. Translating it yields CASSFGQGPNEAFF.

The chain links TRBV24-1 to TRBJ2-2, with 16 bases fitting TRBD2. The J segment lost 5 bases and the V segment lost 4 bases, leaving 9 bases of the junction unmatched. The CDR3 contains 19 residues. Germline V gene data show CDR1 as KGHDR and CDR2 as SFDVKD. CDR3 amino acids: CATSELGLAGGPHTGELFF. CDR3 in DNA: TGTGCCACCAGTGAATTGGGACTAGCGGGAGGGCCTCATACCGGGGAGCTGTTTTTT.

This clonotype appeared many times. The CDR3, as DNA: TGTGCCAGCAGCACCGGGGACAGGGAAAATGAGCAGTTCTTC. Amino acids: CASSTGDRENEQFF. The genes are TRBV7-9 and TRBJ2-1; 9 bases map to TRBD1. The V gene end was trimmed by 5 bases and the J gene end by 7 bases; junction bases not matched to a gene: 6. The length of the CDR3 is 14 residues. CDR1 is SEHNR, CDR2 FQNEAQ, per germline (reference sequence).

This clonotype turned up a few times. CDR3 DNA sequence: TGTGCCAGCAGCGTAGAACTTTCTCGGCACAATGAGCAGTTCTTC. Translation: CASSVELSRHNEQFF. This chain links TRBV9 with TRBJ2-1, with D unclear. In germline, CDR1 is SGDLS, CDR2 YYNGEE. Trimming shortened V by 0 bases and J by 5 bases, and 12 bases separated the two germline ends. CDR3 size: 15 residues.

This clonotype was seen a handful of times. The chain couples TRBV7-9 to TRBJ2-7, with unresolved D. CDR3 length equals 14 residues. Germline assignment: CDR1 SEHNR and CDR2 FQNEAQ (reference sequence). V was cut by 5 bases and J by 1 base, with 12 bases left in between. DNA of the CDR3: TGTGCCAGCAGCACTTCGACCGTATCCTACGAGCAGTACTTC. Its translation: CASSTSTVSYEQYF.

This clonotype came up many times. This rearrangement joins TRBV20-1 to TRBJ2-1; D is unresolved. The CDR3 loop spans 12 amino acids. The ends were cut back, 2 bases at V and 3 bases at J, with 5 bases in the middle. Germline CDR1 is DFQATT and CDR2 is SNEGSKA (reference sequence). The CDR3 here is CSARRLYNEQFF. The CDR3 bases are TGCAGTGCTAGACGGCTCTACAATGAGCAGTTCTTC.

There are many counts of this clonotype. CDR3 nucleotides: TGCAGTGCTAGGACGGACGGCGGCGAGCAGTACTTC. It yields the protein CSARTDGGEQYF. The chain has TRBV20-1 and TRBJ2-7; D remains ambiguous. The CDR3 is 12 amino acids. The germline CDR1 and CDR2 sequences are DFQATT and SNEGSKA (reference sequence). Trimming removed 3 bases from V and 6 bases from J, with 12 bases in between.

This clonotype was seen ten or more times. The chain is built from TRBV29-1 and TRBJ2-1; possibly TRBD1 for D (5 bases). Per germline, CDR1 SQVTM and CDR2 ANQGSEA. V gave up 7 bases and J gave up 6 bases, with 13 bases separating them. The CDR3 extends over 12 amino acids. The DNA for the CDR3 is TGCAGCGCCAAAAAAAGGGGCAATGAGCAGTTCTTC. The encoded protein is CSAKKRGNEQFF.

This clonotype was seen repeatedly, ten times or more. The V and J genes are TRBV20-1 and TRBJ2-2; no reliable D call. V gave up 2 bases and J gave up 1 base, with 8 bases separating them. Germline lookup yields CDR1 DFQATT and CDR2 SNEGSKA (reference sequence). The CDR3 extends over 14 amino acids. CDR3 amino acids: CSARPSRNTGELFF. CDR3 nucleotides: TGCAGTGCTAGACCTTCTAGGAACACCGGGGAGCTGTTTTTT.

This clonotype was observed many times. The rearrangement uses TRBV20-1 and TRBJ1-2; 9 positions match TRBD1. The CDR3 has 14 residues. Trimming at V came to 5 bases and at J to 3 bases, leaving 7 bases not matched to a gene. Per the germline V gene, CDR1 is DFQATT and CDR2 is SNEGSKA (reference sequence). CDR3 nucleotide sequence: TGCAGTGCTGACAGGGGGGTATCTGACTATGGCTACACCTTC. Translating gives CSADRGVSDYGYTF.

This rearrangement joins TRBV29-1 to TRBJ2-1; TRBD2 agrees at 9 bases. CDR3 size: 16 residues. Germline V CDR1 and CDR2: SQVTM, ANQGSEA. V was pared by 4 bases and J by 3 bases, with 10 bases of the junction left unmatched. The chain's CDR3 is CSVVSGLAGYYNEQFF. CDR3 DNA sequence: TGCAGCGTTGTGAGTGGGCTAGCGGGATACTACAATGAGCAGTTCTTC.